Included here is one T cell receptor (beta chain) sequence, with context. The authors' processing: Counts of nucleated cells, estimated from reference gene primer amplification, were obtained. The method was immunoSEQ multiplex PCR; TCRdb's version includes in-frame clones alone and lacks a portion of them. V and J calls and clone size come straight from that table; D and trimming were deduced from the DNA. The table records fewer than 250,000 clones, approximately 84% of them present only once. The sample is drawn from a study of blood T cell repertoires in COVID-19. The CDR3 is 14 amino acids. From germline, CDR1 is MGHRA and CDR2 YSYEKL. V gave up 6 bases and J gave up 1 base, with 12 bases separating them.

The source material was peripheral blood. The V and J genes are TRBV4-1 and TRBJ2-5; D may be TRBD1 (6 bases). The TCR was taken from a middle-aged man with acute or convalescent COVID-19. CDR3 region: CASSQTGFQETQYF. The CDR3 nucleotides are TGCGCCAGCAGTCAGACAGGCTTCCAAGAGACCCAGTACTTC.